This T cell receptor (beta chain) came from a study of control samples from healthy donors and cancer patients. This table comes from immunoSEQ multiplex PCR, and its TCRdb copy is limited to in-frame clones, with some not included. This sample has just over 150,000 clones; 80% to 90% occur once, and the top ten carry more than 10%. The TCR was taken from a man under 40 in good health. Sequencing was carried out using blood.

CDR3 in amino acids: CASSPFGETQYF. CDR3 coding DNA: TGCGCCAGCAGCCCGTTTGGGGAGACCCAGTACTTC. This chain connects TRBV4-1 to TRBJ2-5; D is undetermined. This CDR3 is built from 12 residues. The V gene's germline CDR1 is MGHRA and CDR2 YSYEKL. V was trimmed by 4 bases and J by 5 bases, leaving 8 bases between them.